A selection of T cell receptor beta chains follows, all from one sample in a study of blood T cell repertoires in COVID-19. Libraries were prepared by immunoSEQ multiplex PCR; TCRdb keeps only in-frame clonotypes and omits some of them. In the table there are roughly 190,000 clones, roughly 80% of which are singletons. The sample comprised peripheral blood. Source of these receptors: a middle-aged woman with COVID-19, enrolled during active disease. Both conserved end residues are part of each CDR3. The D gene is left open where the match is weak. Size is omitted from some rows. Given values are once, few, many or a class for expanded clones.

j_gene: TRBJ1-2
d_gene: .
abundance: .
v_gene: TRBV19
CDR3nt: TGTGCCAGTACTGGAGCTAACTATGGCTACACCTTC
CDR3aa: CASTGANYGYTF

j_gene: TRBJ1-5
d_gene: .
abundance: .
v_gene: TRBV6-5
CDR3nt: TGTGCCAGCAGTTACGGGCGGGATCAGCCCCAGCATTTT
CDR3aa: CASSYGRDQPQHF

j_gene: TRBJ1-5
d_gene: .
abundance: .
v_gene: TRBV7-8
CDR3nt: TGTGCCAGCAGCTGGTCGGGGGACCCCTATAGCAATCAGCCCCAGCATTTT
CDR3aa: CASSWSGDPYSNQPQHF

j_gene: TRBJ2-3
d_gene: TRBD2
abundance: once
v_gene: TRBV27
CDR3nt: TGTGCCAGCAGTGCGGCCGGGACTAGGGGTCGGGATACGCAGTATTTT
CDR3aa: CASSAAGTRGRDTQYF

j_gene: TRBJ1-2
d_gene: TRBD1
abundance: .
v_gene: TRBV30
CDR3nt: TGTGCCTGGGGGACAGTGAATAACTATGGCTACACCTTC
CDR3aa: CAWGTVNNYGYTF

j_gene: TRBJ1-2
d_gene: .
abundance: .
v_gene: TRBV6-5
CDR3nt: TGTGCCAGCAGTCCCATTACAGGGAGCTATGGCTACACCTTC
CDR3aa: CASSPITGSYGYTF

j_gene: TRBJ2-7
d_gene: .
abundance: .
v_gene: TRBV25-1
CDR3nt: TGTGCCAGCAGTGAACTAAGCGGTATAATCTACGAGCAGTACTTC
CDR3aa: CASSELSGIIYEQYF

j_gene: TRBJ2-1
d_gene: TRBD2
abundance: once
v_gene: TRBV9
CDR3nt: TGTGCCAGCAGCGTAGACACACCCGGGACTAGATTGGATGAGCAGTTCTTC
CDR3aa: CASSVDTPGTRLDEQFF

j_gene: TRBJ2-1
d_gene: TRBD2
abundance: .
v_gene: TRBV6-2/TRBV6-3
CDR3nt: TGTGCCAGCAGTTCGATAGCGGGACACCCCGGTGAGCAGTTCTTC
CDR3aa: CASSSIAGHPGEQFF

j_gene: TRBJ2-1
d_gene: TRBD2
abundance: .
v_gene: TRBV11-2
CDR3nt: TGTGCCAGCAGCCGGACTAGCGGGATCTACAATGAGCAGTTCTTC
CDR3aa: CASSRTSGIYNEQFF

j_gene: TRBJ1-4
d_gene: TRBD1
abundance: once
v_gene: TRBV7-6
CDR3nt: TGTGCCAGCAGCTTACGGGTGCAGGGGGCTAATGAAAAACTGTTTTTT
CDR3aa: CASSLRVQGANEKLFF

j_gene: TRBJ2-1
d_gene: TRBD2
abundance: .
v_gene: TRBV24-1
CDR3nt: TGTGCCACCCGCCAGACTAGCGGGAGGAGCAATGAGCAGTTCTTC
CDR3aa: CATRQTSGRSNEQFF

j_gene: TRBJ2-7
d_gene: .
abundance: once
v_gene: TRBV2
CDR3nt: TGTGCCAGCAGTGAAGTAGACTACGAGCAGTACTTC
CDR3aa: CASSEVDYEQYF

j_gene: TRBJ2-1
d_gene: .
abundance: .
v_gene: TRBV19
CDR3nt: TGTGCCAGTAGTAACCTAGCCCCAGATGAGCAGTTCTTC
CDR3aa: CASSNLAPDEQFF

j_gene: TRBJ1-2
d_gene: .
abundance: .
v_gene: TRBV20-1
CDR3nt: TGCAGTGCTAGTTCCTCCAACTATGGCTACACCTTC
CDR3aa: CSASSSNYGYTF

j_gene: TRBJ1-1
d_gene: .
abundance: .
v_gene: TRBV28
CDR3nt: TGTGCCAGCAGTTTCAGGGGTTGGGATGAAGCTTTCTTT
CDR3aa: CASSFRGWDEAFF

j_gene: TRBJ1-2
d_gene: TRBD1
abundance: .
v_gene: TRBV7-2
CDR3nt: TGTGCCAGCAGCTCCCAGGGGGCAGTTATTGGCTACACCTTC
CDR3aa: CASSSQGAVIGYTF

j_gene: TRBJ2-1
d_gene: .
abundance: once
v_gene: TRBV24-1
CDR3nt: TGTGCCACCAGCCCCTCTCCTAGCTTAGGTGATGAGCAGTTCTTC
CDR3aa: CATSPSPSLGDEQFF